This T cell receptor (beta chain) was profiled in a study of metastatic and nonmetastatic thyroid tumors. About the study: Repertoire comparisons spanned blood and tumor or nodule tissue from malignant and benign thyroid patients. Regarding the study as a whole: The reported finding was significantly higher TCR beta diversity in malignant thyroid tumors relative to benign nodules, in blood and tumor.

By share of the sample, this clone is medium-sized. The antigen is not known. V lost 5 bases to trimming and J lost 6 bases, with 14 bases between them. The CDR3 spans 13 residues. Germline values: CDR1 SGHTA, CDR2 FQGTGA. Patients were all untreated before their thyroid surgery. Original processing methods: Construction of a distant-metastasis classifier for papillary thyroid cancer relied on CDR3 differences across clinicopathological groups. MiXCR re-clonotyped the PCR reads for TCRdb. The V and J calls here are based on TCRdb, not the publication. The table includes fewer than 25,000 clones, around 18% detected once.

The sequenced sample consisted of adjacent normal tissue. This TCR was recovered from a male donor with papillary thyroid cancer or a benign thyroid nodule (not recorded which). Some clones in this sample may be carry-over from other donors' samples. The chain uses TRBV7-3 and TRBJ2-7; TRBD1 is a possible D gene (5 bases). CDR3 coding DNA: TGTGCCAGCAGCCCTGGTCTGGGGCTCGAGCAGTACTTC. Protein: CASSPGLGLEQYF.